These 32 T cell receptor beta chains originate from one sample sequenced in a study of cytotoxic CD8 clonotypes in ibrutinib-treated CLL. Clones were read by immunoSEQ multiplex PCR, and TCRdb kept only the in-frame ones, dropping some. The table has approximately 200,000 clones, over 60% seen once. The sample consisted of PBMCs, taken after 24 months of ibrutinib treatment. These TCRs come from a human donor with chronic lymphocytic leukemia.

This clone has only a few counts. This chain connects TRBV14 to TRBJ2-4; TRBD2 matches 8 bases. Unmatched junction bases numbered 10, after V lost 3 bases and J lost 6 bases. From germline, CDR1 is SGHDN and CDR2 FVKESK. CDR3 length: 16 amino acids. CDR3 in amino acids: CASSHREGQVPNIQYF. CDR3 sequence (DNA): TGTGCCAGCAGCCACCGGGAGGGCCAGGTGCCAAACATTCAGTACTTC.

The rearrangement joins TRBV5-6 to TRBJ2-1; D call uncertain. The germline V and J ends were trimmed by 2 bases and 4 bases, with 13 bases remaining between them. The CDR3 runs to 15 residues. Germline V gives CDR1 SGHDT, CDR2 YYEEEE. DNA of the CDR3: TGTGCCAGCAGCTTCCTCAGTCCCGTTTACAATGAGCAGTTCTTC. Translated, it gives CASSFLSPVYNEQFF.

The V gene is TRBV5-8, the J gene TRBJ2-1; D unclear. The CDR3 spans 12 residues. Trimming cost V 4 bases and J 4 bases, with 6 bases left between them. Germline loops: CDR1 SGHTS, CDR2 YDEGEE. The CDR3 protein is CASSRLYNEQFF. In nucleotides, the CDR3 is TGTGCCAGCAGCCGGCTATACAATGAGCAGTTCTTC.

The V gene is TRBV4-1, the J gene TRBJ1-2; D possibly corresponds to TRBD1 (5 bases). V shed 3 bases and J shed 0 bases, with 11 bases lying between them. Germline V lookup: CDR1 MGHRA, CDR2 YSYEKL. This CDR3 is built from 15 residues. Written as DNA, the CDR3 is TGCGCCAGCAGCCAGGGGACCTATTCTAACTATGGCTACACCTTC. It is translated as CASSQGTYSNYGYTF.

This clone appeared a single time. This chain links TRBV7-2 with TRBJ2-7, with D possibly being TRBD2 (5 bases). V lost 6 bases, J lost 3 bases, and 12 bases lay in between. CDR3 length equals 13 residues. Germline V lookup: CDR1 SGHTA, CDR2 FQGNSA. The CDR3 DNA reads TGTGCCAGCAGTATTATGGCGGGCTACGAGCAGTACTTC. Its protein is CASSIMAGYEQYF.

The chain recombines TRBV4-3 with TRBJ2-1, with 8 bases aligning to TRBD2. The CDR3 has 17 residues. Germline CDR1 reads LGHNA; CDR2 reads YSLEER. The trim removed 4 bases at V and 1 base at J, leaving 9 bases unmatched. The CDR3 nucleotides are TGCGCCAGCAGCCTTCGGACTAGCAGGCGGTCCTACAATGAGCAGTTCTTC. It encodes CASSLRTSRRSYNEQFF.

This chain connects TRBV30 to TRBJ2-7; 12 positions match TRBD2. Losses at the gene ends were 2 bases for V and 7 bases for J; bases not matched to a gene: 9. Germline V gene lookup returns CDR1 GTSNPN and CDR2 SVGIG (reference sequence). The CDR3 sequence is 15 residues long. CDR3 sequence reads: CAWSRLAGGFGEQYF. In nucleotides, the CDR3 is TGTGCCTGGAGTAGGCTAGCGGGAGGGTTCGGGGAGCAGTACTTC.

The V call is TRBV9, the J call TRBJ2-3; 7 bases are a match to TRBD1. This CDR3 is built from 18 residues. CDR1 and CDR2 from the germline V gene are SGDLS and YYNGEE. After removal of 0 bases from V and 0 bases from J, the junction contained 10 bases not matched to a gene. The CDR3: CASSVGMRGGRSTDTQYF. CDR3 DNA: TGTGCCAGCAGCGTAGGTATGAGAGGGGGCAGGAGCACAGATACGCAGTATTTT.

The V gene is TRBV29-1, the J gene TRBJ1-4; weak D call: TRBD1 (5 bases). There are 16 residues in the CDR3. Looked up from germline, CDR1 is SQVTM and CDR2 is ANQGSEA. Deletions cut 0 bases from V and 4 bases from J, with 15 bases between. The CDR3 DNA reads TGCAGCGTTGAAGATTCCAGGGCCAAAAGTAATGAAAAACTGTTTTTT. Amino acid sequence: CSVEDSRAKSNEKLFF.

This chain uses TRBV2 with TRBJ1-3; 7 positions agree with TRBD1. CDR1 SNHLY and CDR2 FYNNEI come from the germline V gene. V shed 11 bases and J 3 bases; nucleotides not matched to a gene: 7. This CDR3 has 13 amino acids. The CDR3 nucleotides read TGTGCCCTACACAGGGGCGGTGGAAACACCATATATTTT. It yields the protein CALHRGGGNTIYF.

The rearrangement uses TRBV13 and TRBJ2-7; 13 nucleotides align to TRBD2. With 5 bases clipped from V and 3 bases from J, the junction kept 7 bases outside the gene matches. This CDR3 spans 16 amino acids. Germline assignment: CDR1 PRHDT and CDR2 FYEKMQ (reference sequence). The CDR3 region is CASSRGTSGTDYEQYF. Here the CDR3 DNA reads TGTGCCAGCAGCCGGGGGACTAGCGGGACGGACTACGAGCAGTACTTC.

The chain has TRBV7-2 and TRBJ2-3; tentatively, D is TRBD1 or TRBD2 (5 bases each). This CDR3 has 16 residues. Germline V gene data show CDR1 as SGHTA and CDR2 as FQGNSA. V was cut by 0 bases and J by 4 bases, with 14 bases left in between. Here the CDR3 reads CASSLAAGTTSDTQYF. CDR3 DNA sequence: TGTGCCAGCAGCTTAGCGGCAGGGACCACGTCAGATACGCAGTATTTT.

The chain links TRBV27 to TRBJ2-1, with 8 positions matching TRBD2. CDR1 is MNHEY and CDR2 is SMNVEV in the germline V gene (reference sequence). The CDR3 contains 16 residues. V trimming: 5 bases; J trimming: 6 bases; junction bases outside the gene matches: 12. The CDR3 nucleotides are TGTGCCAGCAGTACCCTTTCCAGCGGGAGCGGCAATGAGCAGTTCTTC. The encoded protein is CASSTLSSGSGNEQFF.

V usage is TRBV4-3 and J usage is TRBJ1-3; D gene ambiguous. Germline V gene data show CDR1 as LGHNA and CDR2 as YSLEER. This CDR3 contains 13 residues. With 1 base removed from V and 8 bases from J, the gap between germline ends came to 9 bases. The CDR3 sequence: CASSQGVGDTIYF. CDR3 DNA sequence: TGCGCCAGCAGCCAAGGTGTTGGGGACACCATATATTTT.

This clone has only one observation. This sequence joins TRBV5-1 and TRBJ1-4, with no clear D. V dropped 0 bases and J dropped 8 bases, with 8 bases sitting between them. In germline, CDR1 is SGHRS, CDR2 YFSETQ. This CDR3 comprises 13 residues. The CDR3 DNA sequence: TGCGCCAGCAGCTTGGGGACGGGCGAAAAACTGTTTTTT. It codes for CASSLGTGEKLFF.

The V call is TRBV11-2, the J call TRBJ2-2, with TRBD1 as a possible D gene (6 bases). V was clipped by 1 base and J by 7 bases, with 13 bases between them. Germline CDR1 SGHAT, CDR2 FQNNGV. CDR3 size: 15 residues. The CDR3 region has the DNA TGTGCCAGCAGCTTAGGGGACACCTGGGTCGGGGAGCTGTTTTTT. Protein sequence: CASSLGDTWVGELFF.

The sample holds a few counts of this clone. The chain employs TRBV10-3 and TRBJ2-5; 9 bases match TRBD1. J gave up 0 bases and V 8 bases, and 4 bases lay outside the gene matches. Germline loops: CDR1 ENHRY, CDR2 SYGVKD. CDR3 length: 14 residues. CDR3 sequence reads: CAIRTGENQETQYF. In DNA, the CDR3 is TGTGCCATCCGGACAGGGGAAAACCAAGAGACCCAGTACTTC.

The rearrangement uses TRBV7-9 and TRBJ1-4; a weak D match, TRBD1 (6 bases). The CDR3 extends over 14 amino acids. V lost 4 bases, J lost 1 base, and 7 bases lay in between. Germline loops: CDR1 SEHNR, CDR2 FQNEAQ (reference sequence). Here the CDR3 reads CASSSGVTNEKLFF. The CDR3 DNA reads TGTGCCAGCAGCTCAGGGGTAACTAATGAAAAACTGTTTTTT.

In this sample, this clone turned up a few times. Here the CDR3 reads CASSHGTNPADTQYF. The DNA for the CDR3 is TGTGCCAGCAGCCACGGGACCAACCCCGCGGATACGCAGTATTTT. The genes are TRBV11-2 and TRBJ2-3; D might be TRBD1 or TRBD2, each matching 5 bases. The CDR3 loop spans 15 amino acids. Germline V gene data show CDR1 as SGHAT and CDR2 as FQNNGV. V lost 5 bases to trimming and J lost 6 bases, with 18 bases between them.

This CDR3 reads CAISEMSGDRRDTEAFF. CDR3 DNA sequence: TGTGCCATCAGTGAAATGAGTGGGGACAGGAGAGACACTGAAGCTTTCTTT. This chain uses TRBV10-3 with TRBJ1-1; 8 bases are shared with TRBD1. The V segment lost 3 bases and the J segment 3 bases; nucleotides outside the gene matches: 12. There are 17 residues in the CDR3. CDR1 is ENHRY, CDR2 SYGVKD, per germline.

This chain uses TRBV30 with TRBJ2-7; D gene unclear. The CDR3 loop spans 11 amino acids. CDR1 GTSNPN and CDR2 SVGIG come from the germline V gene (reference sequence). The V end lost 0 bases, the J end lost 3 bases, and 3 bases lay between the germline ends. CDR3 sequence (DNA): TGTGCCTGGAGTGTTCGCTACGAGCAGTACTTC. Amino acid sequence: CAWSVRYEQYF.

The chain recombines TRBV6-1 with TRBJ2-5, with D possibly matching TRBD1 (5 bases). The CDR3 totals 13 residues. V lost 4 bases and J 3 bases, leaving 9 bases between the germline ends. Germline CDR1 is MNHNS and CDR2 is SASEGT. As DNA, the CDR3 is TGTGCCAGCAGTGTATTCAGGGAAGAGACCCAGTACTTC. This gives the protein CASSVFREETQYF.

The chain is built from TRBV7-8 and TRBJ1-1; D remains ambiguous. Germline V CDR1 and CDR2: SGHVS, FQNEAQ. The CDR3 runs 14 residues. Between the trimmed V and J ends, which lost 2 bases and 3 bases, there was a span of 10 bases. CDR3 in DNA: TGTGCCAGCAGCTTATCCGAGTATGACACTGAAGCTTTCTTT. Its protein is CASSLSEYDTEAFF.

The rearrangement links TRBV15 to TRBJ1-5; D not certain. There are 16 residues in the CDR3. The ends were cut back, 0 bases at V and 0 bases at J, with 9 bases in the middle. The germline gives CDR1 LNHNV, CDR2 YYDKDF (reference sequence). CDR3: CATSRDGPYSNQPQHF. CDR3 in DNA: TGTGCCACCAGCAGAGATGGCCCTTATAGCAATCAGCCCCAGCATTTT.

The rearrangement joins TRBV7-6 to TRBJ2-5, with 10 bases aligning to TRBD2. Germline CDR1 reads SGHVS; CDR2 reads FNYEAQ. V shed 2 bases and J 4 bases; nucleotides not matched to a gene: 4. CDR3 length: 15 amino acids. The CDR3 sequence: CASSLSLAGVETQYF. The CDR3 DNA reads TGTGCCAGCAGCTTAAGCCTAGCGGGAGTAGAGACCCAGTACTTC.

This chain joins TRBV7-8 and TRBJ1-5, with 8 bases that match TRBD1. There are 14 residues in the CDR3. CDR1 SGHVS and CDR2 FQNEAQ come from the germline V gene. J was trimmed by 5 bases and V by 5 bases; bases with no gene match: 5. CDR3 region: CASSLDRGDQPQHF. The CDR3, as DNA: TGTGCCAGCAGCCTAGACAGGGGTGATCAGCCCCAGCATTTT.

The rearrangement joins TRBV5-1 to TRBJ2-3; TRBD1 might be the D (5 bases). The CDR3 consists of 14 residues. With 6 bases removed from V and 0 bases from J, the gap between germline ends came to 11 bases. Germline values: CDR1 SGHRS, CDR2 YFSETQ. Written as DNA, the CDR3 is TGCGCCAGCACCCGGACAAGTAGCACAGATACGCAGTATTTT. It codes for CASTRTSSTDTQYF.

CDR3: CASSSGTGNLQSYGYTF. CDR3 coding DNA: TGCGCCAGCAGCTCCGGGACAGGCAACCTCCAATCCTATGGCTACACCTTC. The rearrangement uses TRBV5-1 and TRBJ1-2, with 8 bases matching TRBD1. V lost 3 bases, J lost 4 bases, and 14 bases stayed unmatched. This CDR3 spans 17 amino acids. Germline V gene sequence: CDR1 SGHRS, CDR2 YFSETQ.

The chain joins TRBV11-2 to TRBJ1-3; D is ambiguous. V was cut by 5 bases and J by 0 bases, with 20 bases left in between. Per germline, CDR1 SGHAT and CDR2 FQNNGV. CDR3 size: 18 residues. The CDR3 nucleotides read TGTGCCAGCAGCCAAGACCTTTCTATAGGCCTCTCTGGAAACACCATATATTTT. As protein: CASSQDLSIGLSGNTIYF.

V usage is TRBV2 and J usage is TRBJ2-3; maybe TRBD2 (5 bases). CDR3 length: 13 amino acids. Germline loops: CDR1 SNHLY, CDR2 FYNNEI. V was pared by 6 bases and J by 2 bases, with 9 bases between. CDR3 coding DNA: TGTGCCAGCAGACCGACTATCACAGATACGCAGTATTTT. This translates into CASRPTITDTQYF. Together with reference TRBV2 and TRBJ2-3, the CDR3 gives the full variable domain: EPEVTQTPSHQVTQMGQEVILRCVPISNHLYFYWYRQILGQKVEFLVSFYNNEISEKSEIFDDQFSVERPDGSNFTLKIRSTKLEDSAMYFCASRPTITDTQYFGPGTRLTVL.

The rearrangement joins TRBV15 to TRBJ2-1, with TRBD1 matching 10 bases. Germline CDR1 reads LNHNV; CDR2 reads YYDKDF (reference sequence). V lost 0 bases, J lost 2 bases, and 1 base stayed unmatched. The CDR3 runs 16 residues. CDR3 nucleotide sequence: TGTGCCACCAGCAGAGAAGGACAGGGGGCCTACAATGAGCAGTTCTTC. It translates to CATSREGQGAYNEQFF. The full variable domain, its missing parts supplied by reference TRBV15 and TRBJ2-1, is DAMVIQNPRYQVTQFGKPVTLSCSQTLNHNVMYWYQQKSSQAPKLLFHYYDKDFNNEADTPDNFQSRRPNTSFCFLDIRSPGLGDTAMYLCATSREGQGAYNEQFFGPGTRLTVL.

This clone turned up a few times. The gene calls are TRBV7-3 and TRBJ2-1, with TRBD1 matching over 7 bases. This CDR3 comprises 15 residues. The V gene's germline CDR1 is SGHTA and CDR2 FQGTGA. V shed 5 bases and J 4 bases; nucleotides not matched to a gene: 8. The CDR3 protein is CASSPGTEGYNEQFF. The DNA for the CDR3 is TGTGCCAGCAGCCCTGGGACAGAGGGATACAATGAGCAGTTCTTC.